Listed here are 27 T cell receptor beta chains from one sample, sequenced in a study of T cells in Graves' hyperthyroidism and ophthalmopathy. Authors of the study amplified TCR beta CDR3 regions from RNA transcripts. TCR CDR3 underwent first-round RT-PCR with the HTBI primer set. Each CDR3 protein is one row after TCRdb ran MiXCR on the multiplex PCR reads. The sample has approximately 560,000 distinct CDR3 sequences, around a sixth seen once. The sample taken for sequencing was blood. These receptors all come from a woman aged 25 to 39 with Graves' hyperthyroidism.

This clonotype was seen repeatedly, ten times or more. The genes are TRBV18 and TRBJ2-3, with 9 bases fitting TRBD1. After removal of 5 bases from V and 1 base from J, the junction contained 1 base not matched to a gene. The CDR3 loop spans 14 amino acids. Germline loops: CDR1 KGHSH, CDR2 LQKENI. In DNA form, the CDR3 reads TGTGCCAGCTCAGGGACAGGGCGCACAGATACGCAGTATTTT. It is translated as CASSGTGRTDTQYF.

In the case of this clonotype: Possible read error: a much larger clone is one base away. The chain combines TRBV11-2 with TRBJ2-7; the match to TRBD2 covers 7 bases. CDR1 and CDR2 (germline): SGHAT, FQNNGV. The CDR3 has 14 residues. After removal of 5 bases from V and 7 bases from J, the junction contained 11 bases not matched to a gene. Written as DNA, the CDR3 is TGTGCCAGCAGCCTTGGAGGACTAGTGGGGGAGCAGTACTTC. This translates into CASSLGGLVGEQYF.

This clonotype came up a few times. The chain recombines TRBV7-8 with TRBJ2-5; TRBD1 is a possible D gene (6 bases). The length of the CDR3 is 14 residues. Germline V gene data show CDR1 as SGHVS and CDR2 as FQNEAQ. Deletions cut 5 bases from V and 5 bases from J, with 15 bases between. Written as DNA, the CDR3 is TGTGCCAGCAGCGCACCCACAGGGCCGGAGACCCAGTACTTC. It is translated as CASSAPTGPETQYF.

This clonotype showed up many times. The rearrangement uses TRBV11-3 and TRBJ1-1; 7 nucleotides line up with TRBD1. Germline CDR1 reads SGHNT; CDR2 reads YENEEA. The trim removed 5 bases at V and 3 bases at J, leaving 3 bases unmatched. This CDR3 has 13 residues. The CDR3 coding sequence is TGTGCCAGCAGCGGACAGGCCTACACTGAAGCTTTCTTT. Translated, it gives CASSGQAYTEAFF.

This clonotype has a count of ten or more. This CDR3 reads CASSLTGGRHSYNEQFF. CDR3 nucleotides: TGCGCCAGCAGCTTGACAGGGGGAAGACACTCCTACAATGAGCAGTTCTTC. This chain connects TRBV5-1 to TRBJ2-1, with 8 positions matching TRBD1. Germline V CDR1 and CDR2: SGHRS, YFSETQ. The J segment lost 0 bases and the V segment lost 1 base, leaving 6 bases of the junction unmatched. This CDR3 is built from 17 residues.

This clonotype came up many times. This chain links TRBV20-1 with TRBJ1-6; D call uncertain. The CDR3 is 13 residues long. V lost 1 base, J lost 5 bases, and 6 bases lay in between. Germline loops: CDR1 DFQATT, CDR2 SNEGSKA (reference sequence). The CDR3 loop reads CSARGQDNSPLHF. DNA for the CDR3: TGCAGTGCTAGAGGTCAGGATAATTCACCCCTCCACTTT.

This clonotype was observed a handful of times. The chain joins TRBV12-3 or TRBV12-4 to TRBJ1-1; D might be TRBD1 (6 bases). Trimming took 5 bases from V and 0 from J, leaving 16 bases between them. This CDR3 contains 16 residues. The CDR3 sequence: CASSPHTTGVNTEAFF. The CDR3 coding sequence is TGTGCCAGCAGTCCACACACGACAGGAGTGAACACTGAAGCTTTCTTT.

This clonotype has at least ten counts. The gene calls are TRBV6-1 and TRBJ2-2; 8 positions agree with TRBD1. The CDR3 is 16 residues long. The germline CDR1 and CDR2 sequences are MNHNS and SASEGT. The ends lost 3 bases at V and 2 bases at J; junction bases unmatched: 5. The CDR3: CASSERQGRNTGELFF. In DNA form, the CDR3 reads TGTGCCAGCAGTGAGCGACAGGGGCGAAACACCGGGGAGCTGTTTTTT.

Notes on this clonotype: A much larger clone sits a single nucleotide away, making a read error possible. The chain couples TRBV3-1 to TRBJ1-2, with 9 bases identical to TRBD1. Germline-derived CDR1 and CDR2 are LGHDT and YNNKEL (reference sequence). The CDR3 spans 15 residues. The CDR3 region has the DNA TGTGCCAGCAGCCTCACGGCGGGGACAGGGTATGGCCACACCTTC. Protein sequence: CASSLTAGTGYGHTF.

This clonotype was seen a handful of times. The chain links TRBV20-1 to TRBJ1-1; D possibly corresponds to TRBD1 (6 bases). CDR1 is DFQATT, CDR2 SNEGSKA, per germline (reference sequence). The V and J ends lost 6 bases and 4 bases respectively, with 15 bases between them. The CDR3 runs 13 residues. The CDR3 spells CSASQGGSTEAFF. The CDR3 bases are TGCAGTGCCTCACAGGGTGGCAGCACTGAAGCTTTCTTT.

A note on this clonotype: This may stem from a read error, because a much larger clone lies one nucleotide away. The rearrangement uses TRBV6-1 and TRBJ1-1; D unresolved. V was pared by 4 bases and J by 7 bases, with 16 bases between. Per the germline V gene, CDR1 is MNHNS and CDR2 is SASEGT. The CDR3 contains 14 residues. The CDR3 spells CASSGPPFGNEAFF. CDR3 DNA sequence: TGTGCCAGCAGTGGCCCCCCATTCGGGAATGAAGCTTTCTTT.

This clonotype was found many times. The chain has TRBV7-3 and TRBJ2-7; 8 bases are shared with TRBD2. Germline loops: CDR1 SGHTA, CDR2 FQGTGA. The length of the CDR3 is 15 residues. Trimming took 0 bases from V and 5 from J; bases not matched to a gene: 6. The CDR3 coding sequence is TGTGCCAGCAGCTTAACAGCGGGAGAGAGCGACGAGCAGTACTTC. This sequence encodes CASSLTAGESDEQYF.

The chain couples TRBV7-2 to TRBJ2-7; 8 nucleotides match TRBD2. There are 16 residues in the CDR3. Germline trimming cut 1 base from V and 4 bases from J; bases unmatched to any gene: 9. Germline V gene lookup returns CDR1 SGHTA and CDR2 FQGNSA. The CDR3 here is CASSLEGAGRAYEQYF. The CDR3 nucleotides are TGTGCCAGCAGCTTAGAAGGGGCCGGGAGGGCTTACGAGCAGTACTTC.

This clonotype was seen repeatedly, ten times or more. The chain employs TRBV5-1 and TRBJ2-3; TRBD2 is a possible D gene (6 bases). The V gene's germline CDR1 is SGHRS and CDR2 YFSETQ. The CDR3 contains 15 residues. V lost 0 bases, J lost 4 bases, and 12 bases lay in between. CDR3 DNA: TGCGCCAGCAGCTTGGCCGGCGGGATCGCAGATACGCAGTATTTT. Amino acids: CASSLAGGIADTQYF.

The sample holds many counts of this clonotype. The chain recombines TRBV30 with TRBJ1-4; D ambiguous. Germline lookup yields CDR1 GTSNPN and CDR2 SVGIG (reference sequence). The CDR3 spans 14 residues. Trimming cost V 2 bases and J 2 bases, with 9 bases left between them. The CDR3 DNA is TGTGCCTGGAGTACGACCGAGACTAATGAAAAACTGTTTTTT. It is translated as CAWSTTETNEKLFF.

This clonotype was recorded many times. The rearrangement uses TRBV6-2 or TRBV6-3 and TRBJ2-2; possibly TRBD1 or TRBD2 for D (5 bases each). The ends were cut back, 5 bases at V and 3 bases at J, with 13 bases in the middle. CDR3 length: 15 amino acids. Germline V lookup: CDR1 MNHEY, CDR2 SVGEGT. The CDR3 nucleotides are TGTGCCAGCAGTCTGGGGACCTCAGACACCGGGGAGCTGTTTTTT. Translated, it gives CASSLGTSDTGELFF.

The V call is TRBV27, the J call TRBJ2-3; 12 bases agree with TRBD1. Germline V gene lookup returns CDR1 MNHEY and CDR2 SMNVEV (reference sequence). J lost 3 bases, V lost 6 bases, and 13 bases had no gene match. CDR3 length: 18 residues. Here the CDR3 DNA reads TGTGCCAGCAGCCCTGTATCCGGGACAGGGGGCCGGACAGATACGCAGTATTTT. This sequence encodes CASSPVSGTGGRTDTQYF.

This clonotype was detected ten times or more. V and J are TRBV30 and TRBJ2-3, with no clear D. V was clipped by 2 bases and J by 1 base, with 13 bases between them. CDR1 is GTSNPN, CDR2 SVGIG, per germline (reference sequence). The CDR3 extends over 15 amino acids. For the CDR3, the DNA is TGTGCCTGGAGTAAGGCGGAAACTCGCACAGATACGCAGTATTTT. Its translation: CAWSKAETRTDTQYF. Combining the CDR3 with reference TRBV30 and TRBJ2-3 gives the whole variable domain SQTIHQWPATLVQPVGSPLSLECTVEGTSNPNLYWYRQAAGRGLQLLFYSVGIGQISSEVPQNLSASRPQDRQFILSSKKLLLSDSGFYLCAWSKAETRTDTQYFGPGTRLTVL.

This clonotype has a handful of counts. The J gene is TRBJ2-1, the V gene TRBV24-1; D tentatively reads TRBD1 or TRBD2 (5 bases each). The CDR3 has 12 amino acids. V shed 9 bases and J shed 8 bases, with 13 bases lying between them. In germline, CDR1 is KGHDR, CDR2 SFDVKD. This chain's CDR3 is CATGRDEDEQFF. The CDR3 region has the DNA TGTGCCACCGGCAGGGACGAGGATGAGCAGTTCTTC.

This clonotype was seen repeatedly, ten times or more. This chain joins TRBV6-4 and TRBJ2-1; D ambiguous. Germline assignment: CDR1 MRHNA and CDR2 SNTAGT. The CDR3 length is 15 residues. The ends were cut back, 0 bases at V and 5 bases at J, with 11 bases in the middle. The CDR3 reads CASSDSADTNNEQFF. Written as DNA, the CDR3 is TGTGCCAGCAGTGACTCGGCAGACACGAACAATGAGCAGTTCTTC.

This clonotype occurred a few times. The chain links TRBV27 to TRBJ2-7, with 9 bases that match TRBD1. This CDR3 comprises 15 residues. The germline gives CDR1 MNHEY, CDR2 SMNVEV (reference sequence). The V and J ends lost 5 bases and 2 bases, in that order; junction bases with no gene match: 7. For the CDR3, the DNA is TGTGCCAGCAGTCCCCGGACAGGGGACCCCTACGAGCAGTACTTC. As protein: CASSPRTGDPYEQYF.

The rearrangement joins TRBV20-1 to TRBJ1-5, with 8 bases fitting TRBD1. The J segment lost 2 bases and the V segment lost 6 bases, leaving 18 bases of the junction unmatched. The CDR3 is made up of 18 amino acids. Per germline, CDR1 DFQATT and CDR2 SNEGSKA (reference sequence). The CDR3 sequence: CSALAATGAIGGNQPQHF. DNA for the CDR3: TGCAGTGCGCTAGCTGCGACAGGGGCGATTGGAGGCAATCAGCCCCAGCATTTT.

This clonotype has at least ten counts. The chain joins TRBV12-3 or TRBV12-4 to TRBJ2-5; D gene ambiguous. This CDR3 is built from 11 residues. V was trimmed by 6 bases and J by 7 bases, leaving 9 bases between them. CDR3 in DNA: TGTGCCAGCAGCCGATTGGGGACCCAGTACTTC. Its translation is CASSRLGTQYF.

The V and J genes are TRBV20-1 and TRBJ2-1, with D unclear. Germline lookup yields CDR1 DFQATT and CDR2 SNEGSKA (reference sequence). V was pared by 8 bases and J by 4 bases, with 18 bases between. CDR3 length: 14 amino acids. The CDR3 bases are TGCAGTCCATCTATGATGACGGATTACAATGAGCAGTTCTTC. It translates to CSPSMMTDYNEQFF.

J is TRBJ1-1 and V is TRBV11-2; D is unresolved. CDR1 and CDR2 from the germline V gene are SGHAT and FQNNGV. Deletions cut 0 bases from V and 1 base from J, with 9 bases between. The CDR3 is made up of 15 amino acids. The CDR3 here is CASSLDPDENTEAFF. DNA of the CDR3: TGTGCCAGCAGCTTAGATCCGGATGAGAACACTGAAGCTTTCTTT.

This clonotype was counted ten times or more. V usage is TRBV5-1 and J usage is TRBJ2-7; tentative D call: TRBD2 (6 bases). Germline V gives CDR1 SGHRS, CDR2 YFSETQ. The CDR3 totals 17 residues. V lost 3 bases, J lost 9 bases, and 28 bases lay in between. CDR3: CASSSYPGLAFHHGQYF. The CDR3 DNA follows: TGCGCCAGCAGCTCGTACCCGGGACTGGCGTTCCACCACGGGCAGTACTTC.

This chain connects TRBV5-6 to TRBJ2-1; no clear D. CDR1 SGHDT and CDR2 YYEEEE come from the germline V gene. V lost 3 bases to trimming and J lost 3 bases, with 13 bases between them. CDR3 length equals 15 residues. CDR3 nucleotide sequence: TGTGCCAGCAGCTCCCGGAACTGGGTCTACAATGAGCAGTTCTTC. Amino acids: CASSSRNWVYNEQFF.